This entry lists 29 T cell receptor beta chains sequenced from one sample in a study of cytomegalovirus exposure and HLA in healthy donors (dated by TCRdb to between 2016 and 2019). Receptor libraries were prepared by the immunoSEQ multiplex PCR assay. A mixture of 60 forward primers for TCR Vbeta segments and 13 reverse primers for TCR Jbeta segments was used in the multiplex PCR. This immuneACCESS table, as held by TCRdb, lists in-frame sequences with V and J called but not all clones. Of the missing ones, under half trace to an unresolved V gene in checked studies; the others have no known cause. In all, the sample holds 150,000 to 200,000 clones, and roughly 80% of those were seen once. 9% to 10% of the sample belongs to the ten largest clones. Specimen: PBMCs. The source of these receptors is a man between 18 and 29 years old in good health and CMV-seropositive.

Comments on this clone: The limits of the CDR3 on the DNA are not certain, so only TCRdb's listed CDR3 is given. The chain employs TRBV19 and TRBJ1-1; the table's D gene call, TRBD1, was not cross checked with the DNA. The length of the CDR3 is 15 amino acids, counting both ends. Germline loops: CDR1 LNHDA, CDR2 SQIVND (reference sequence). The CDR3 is CASSILATGDTEAFF.

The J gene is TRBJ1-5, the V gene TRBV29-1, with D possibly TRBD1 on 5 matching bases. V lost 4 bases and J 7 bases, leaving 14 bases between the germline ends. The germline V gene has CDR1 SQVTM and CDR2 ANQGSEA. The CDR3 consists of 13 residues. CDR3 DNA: TGCAGCGTTGGCGTGGGGGGGGAACAGCCCCAGCATTTT. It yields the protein CSVGVGGEQPQHF.

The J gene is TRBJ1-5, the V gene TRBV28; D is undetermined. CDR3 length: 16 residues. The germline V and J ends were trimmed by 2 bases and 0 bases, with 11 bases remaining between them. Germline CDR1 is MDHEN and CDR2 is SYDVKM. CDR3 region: CASSLEQTPSNQPQHF. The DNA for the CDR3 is TGTGCCAGCAGTTTAGAACAGACCCCTAGCAATCAGCCCCAGCATTTT. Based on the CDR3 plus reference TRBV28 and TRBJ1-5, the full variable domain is DVKVTQSSRYLVKRTGEKVFLECVQDMDHENMFWYRQDPGLGLRLIYFSYDVKMKEKGDIPEGYSVSREKKERFSLILESASTNQTSMYLCASSLEQTPSNQPQHFGDGTRLSIL.

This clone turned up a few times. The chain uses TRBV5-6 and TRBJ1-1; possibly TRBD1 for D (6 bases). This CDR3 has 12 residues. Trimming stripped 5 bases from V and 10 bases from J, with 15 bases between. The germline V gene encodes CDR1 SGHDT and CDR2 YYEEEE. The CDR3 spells CASSSGEGVAFF. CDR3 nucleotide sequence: TGTGCCAGCAGTTCAGGGGAGGGAGTAGCTTTCTTT.

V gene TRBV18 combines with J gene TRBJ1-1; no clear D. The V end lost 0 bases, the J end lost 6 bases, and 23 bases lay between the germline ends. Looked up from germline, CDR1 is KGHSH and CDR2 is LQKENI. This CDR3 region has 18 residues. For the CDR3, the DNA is TGTGCCAGCTCACCACCTCGGAGTTGGTTGGGGAGTTTCGCTGAAGCTTTCTTT. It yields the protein CASSPPRSWLGSFAEAFF.

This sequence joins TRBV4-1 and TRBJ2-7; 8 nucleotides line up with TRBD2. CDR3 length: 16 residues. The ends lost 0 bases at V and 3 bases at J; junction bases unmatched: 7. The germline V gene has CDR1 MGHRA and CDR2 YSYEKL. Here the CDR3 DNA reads TGCGCCAGCAGCCAAGACTCGGGACTAGTCCACTACGAGCAGTACTTC. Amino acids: CASSQDSGLVHYEQYF.

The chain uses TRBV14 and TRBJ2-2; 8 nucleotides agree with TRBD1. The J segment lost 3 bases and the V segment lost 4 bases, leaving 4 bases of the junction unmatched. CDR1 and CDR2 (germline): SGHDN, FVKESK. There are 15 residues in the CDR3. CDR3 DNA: TGTGCCAGCAGCCTCGCAGGGGGCCACACCGGGGAGCTGTTTTTT. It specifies CASSLAGGHTGELFF. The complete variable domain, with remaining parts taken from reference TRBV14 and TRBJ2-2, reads EAGVTQFPSHSVIEKGQTVTLRCDPISGHDNLYWYRRVMGKEIKFLLHFVKESKQDESGMPNNRFLAERTGGTYSTLKVQPAELEDSGVYFCASSLAGGHTGELFFGEGSRLTVL.

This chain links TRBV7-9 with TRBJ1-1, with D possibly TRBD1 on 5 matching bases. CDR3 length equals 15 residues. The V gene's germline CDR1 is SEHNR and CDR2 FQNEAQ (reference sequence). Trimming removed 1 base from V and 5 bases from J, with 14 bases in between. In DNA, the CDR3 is TGTGCCAGCAGCTTAGTAAACACAGGATGGACTGAAGCTTTCTTT. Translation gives CASSLVNTGWTEAFF.

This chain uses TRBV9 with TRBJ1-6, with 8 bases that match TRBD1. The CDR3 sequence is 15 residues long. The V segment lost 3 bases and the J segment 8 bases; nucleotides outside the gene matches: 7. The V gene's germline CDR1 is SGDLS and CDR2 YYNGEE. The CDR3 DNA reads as TGTGCCAGCAGCGGACCAGGGGGCGCCTATTCACCCCTCCACTTT. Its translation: CASSGPGGAYSPLHF. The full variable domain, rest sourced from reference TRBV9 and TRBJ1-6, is DSGVTQTPKHLITATGQRVTLRCSPRSGDLSVYWYQQSLDQGLQFLIQYYNGEERAKGNILERFSAQQFPDLHSELNLSSLELGDSALYFCASSGPGGAYSPLHFGNGTRLTVT.

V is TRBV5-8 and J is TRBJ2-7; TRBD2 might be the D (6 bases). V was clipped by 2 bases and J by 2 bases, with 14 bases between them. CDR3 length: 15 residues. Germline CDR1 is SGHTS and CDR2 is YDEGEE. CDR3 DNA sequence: TGTGCCAGCAGCTTCCTGTGGGGGGAGCCCTACGAGCAGTACTTC. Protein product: CASSFLWGEPYEQYF.

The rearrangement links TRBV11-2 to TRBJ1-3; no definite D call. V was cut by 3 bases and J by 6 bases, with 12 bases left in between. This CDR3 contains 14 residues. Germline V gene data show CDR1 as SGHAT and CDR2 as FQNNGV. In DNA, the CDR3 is TGTGCCAGCAGCTTCTCCAGAACATTAAACACCATATATTTT. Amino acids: CASSFSRTLNTIYF.

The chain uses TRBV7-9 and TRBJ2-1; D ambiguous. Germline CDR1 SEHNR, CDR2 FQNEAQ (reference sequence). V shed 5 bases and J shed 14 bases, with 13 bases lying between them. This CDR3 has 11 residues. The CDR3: CASSPESAEFF. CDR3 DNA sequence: TGTGCCAGCAGCCCGGAGAGTGCAGAGTTCTTC.

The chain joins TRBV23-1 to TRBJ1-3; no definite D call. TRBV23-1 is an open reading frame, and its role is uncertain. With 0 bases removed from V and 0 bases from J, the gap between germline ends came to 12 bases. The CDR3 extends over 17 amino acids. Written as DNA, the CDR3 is TGCGCCAGCAGTCAATCGCCCTACACGGGCTCTGGAAACACCATATATTTT. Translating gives CASSQSPYTGSGNTIYF.

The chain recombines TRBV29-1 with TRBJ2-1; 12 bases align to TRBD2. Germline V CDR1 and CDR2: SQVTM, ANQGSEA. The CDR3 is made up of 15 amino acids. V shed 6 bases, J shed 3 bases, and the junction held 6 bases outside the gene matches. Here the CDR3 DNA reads TGCAGCGTCGTGACTAGCGGGAGACTCTACAATGAGCAGTTCTTC. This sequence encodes CSVVTSGRLYNEQFF.

DNA for the CDR3: TGTGCCAGCTCCACTATGGCAGGGGCAGATACGCAGTATTTT. Translating gives CASSTMAGADTQYF. The genes are TRBV28 and TRBJ2-3; possibly TRBD1 for D (6 bases). The CDR3 consists of 14 residues. Trimming removed 8 bases at V and 4 bases at J, with 16 bases between. In germline, CDR1 is MDHEN, CDR2 SYDVKM. Complete variable domain (other parts from reference TRBV28 and TRBJ2-3): DVKVTQSSRYLVKRTGEKVFLECVQDMDHENMFWYRQDPGLGLRLIYFSYDVKMKEKGDIPEGYSVSREKKERFSLILESASTNQTSMYLCASSTMAGADTQYFGPGTRLTVL.

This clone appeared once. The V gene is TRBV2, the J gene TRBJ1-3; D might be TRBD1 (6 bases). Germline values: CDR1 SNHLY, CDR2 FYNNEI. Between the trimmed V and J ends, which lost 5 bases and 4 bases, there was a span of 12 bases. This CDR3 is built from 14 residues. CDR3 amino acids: CASSSQGFGNTIYF. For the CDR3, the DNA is TGTGCCAGCAGTTCTCAGGGGTTCGGAAACACCATATATTTT. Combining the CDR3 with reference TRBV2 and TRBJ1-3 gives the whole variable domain EPEVTQTPSHQVTQMGQEVILRCVPISNHLYFYWYRQILGQKVEFLVSFYNNEISEKSEIFDDQFSVERPDGSNFTLKIRSTKLEDSAMYFCASSSQGFGNTIYFGEGSWLTVV.

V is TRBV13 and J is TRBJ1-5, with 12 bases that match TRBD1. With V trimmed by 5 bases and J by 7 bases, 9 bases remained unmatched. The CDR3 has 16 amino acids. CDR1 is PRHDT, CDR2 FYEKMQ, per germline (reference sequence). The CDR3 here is CASSTGTGGRRQPQHF. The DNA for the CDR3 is TGTGCCAGCAGCACCGGGACAGGGGGCCGGCGGCAGCCCCAGCATTTT.

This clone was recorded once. The CDR3, as DNA: TGTGCCAGCAGCTTCCGGCACCCCAGGGGGACAGATACGCAGTATTTT. It is translated as CASSFRHPRGTDTQYF. The chain joins TRBV5-6 to TRBJ2-3; TRBD1 agrees at 7 bases. This CDR3 has 16 residues. V was pared by 2 bases and J by 3 bases, with 9 bases of the junction left unmatched. CDR1 is SGHDT, CDR2 YYEEEE, per germline.

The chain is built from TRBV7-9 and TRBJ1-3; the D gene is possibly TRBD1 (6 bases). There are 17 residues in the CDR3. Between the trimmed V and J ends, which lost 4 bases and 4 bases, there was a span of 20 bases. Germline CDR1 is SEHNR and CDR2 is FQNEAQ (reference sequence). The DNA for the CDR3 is TGTGCCAGCAGCTACGATTTAAGGGGGGGGCGAGGAAACACCATATATTTT. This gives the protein CASSYDLRGGRGNTIYF.

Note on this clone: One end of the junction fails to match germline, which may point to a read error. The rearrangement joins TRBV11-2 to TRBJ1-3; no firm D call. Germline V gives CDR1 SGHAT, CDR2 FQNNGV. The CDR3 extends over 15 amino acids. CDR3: CASSLGGRSGNTIYF. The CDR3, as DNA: TGTGCCAGCAGTTTAGGCGGGCGCTCTGGAAACACCATATATTTT. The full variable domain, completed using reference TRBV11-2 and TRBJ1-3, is EAGVAQSPRYKIIEKRQSVAFWCNPISGHATLYWYQQILGQGPKLLIQFQNNGVVDDSQLPKDRFSAERLKGVDSTLKIQPAKLEDSAVYLCASSLGGRSGNTIYFGEGSWLTVV.

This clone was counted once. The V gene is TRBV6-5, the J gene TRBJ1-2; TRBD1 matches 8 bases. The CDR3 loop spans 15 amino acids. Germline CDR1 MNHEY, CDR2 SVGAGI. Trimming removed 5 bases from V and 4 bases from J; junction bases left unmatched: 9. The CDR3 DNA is TGTGCCAGCAGTCCTAGGACAGGGAACCTCTATGGCTACACCTTC. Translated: CASSPRTGNLYGYTF.

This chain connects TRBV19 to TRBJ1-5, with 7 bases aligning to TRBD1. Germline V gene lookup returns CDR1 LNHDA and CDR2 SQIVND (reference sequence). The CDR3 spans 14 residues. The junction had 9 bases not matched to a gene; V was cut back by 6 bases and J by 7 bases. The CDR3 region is CASRPSGGGQPQHF. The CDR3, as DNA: TGTGCCAGTAGACCTTCAGGGGGAGGACAGCCCCAGCATTTT.

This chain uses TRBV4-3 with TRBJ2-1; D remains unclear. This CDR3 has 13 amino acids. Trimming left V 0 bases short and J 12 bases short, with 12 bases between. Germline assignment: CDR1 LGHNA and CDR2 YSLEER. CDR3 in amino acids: CASSQDRTTGQFF. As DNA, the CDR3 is TGCGCCAGCAGCCAAGATCGAACCACGGGGCAGTTCTTC.

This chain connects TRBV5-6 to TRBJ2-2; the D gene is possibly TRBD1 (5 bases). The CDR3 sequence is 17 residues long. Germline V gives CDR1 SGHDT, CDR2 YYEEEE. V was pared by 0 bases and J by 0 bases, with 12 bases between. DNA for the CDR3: TGTGCCAGCAGCTTGGACAGAATGGGGCCGAACACCGGGGAGCTGTTTTTT. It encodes CASSLDRMGPNTGELFF.

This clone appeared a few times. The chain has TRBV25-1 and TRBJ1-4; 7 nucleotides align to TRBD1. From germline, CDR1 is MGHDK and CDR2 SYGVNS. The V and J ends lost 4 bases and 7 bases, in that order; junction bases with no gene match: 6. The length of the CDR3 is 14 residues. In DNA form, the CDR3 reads TGTGCCAGCAGTGTGACAGGGCCCAGTGAAAAACTGTTTTTT. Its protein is CASSVTGPSEKLFF.

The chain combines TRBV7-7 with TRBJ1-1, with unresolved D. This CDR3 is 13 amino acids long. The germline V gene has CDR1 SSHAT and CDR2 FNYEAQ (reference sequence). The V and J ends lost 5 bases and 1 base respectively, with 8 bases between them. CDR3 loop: CASSLGENTEAFF. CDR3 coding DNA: TGTGCCAGCAGCCTCGGGGAGAACACTGAAGCTTTCTTT. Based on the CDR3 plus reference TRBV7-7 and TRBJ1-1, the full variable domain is GAGVSQSPRYKVTKRGQDVTLRCDPISSHATLYWYQQALGQGPEFLTYFNYEAQPDKSGLPSDRFSAERPEGSISTLTIQRTEQRDSAMYRCASSLGENTEAFFGQGTRLTVV.

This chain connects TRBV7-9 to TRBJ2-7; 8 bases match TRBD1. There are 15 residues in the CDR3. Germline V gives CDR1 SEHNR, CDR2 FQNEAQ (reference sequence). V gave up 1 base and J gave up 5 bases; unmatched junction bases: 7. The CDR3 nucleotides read TGTGCCAGCAGCTTAGGCCAGGGGGCGCGGAACGAGCAGTACTTC. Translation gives CASSLGQGARNEQYF. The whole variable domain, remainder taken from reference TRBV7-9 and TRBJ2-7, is DTGVSQNPRHKITKRGQNVTFRCDPISEHNRLYWYRQTLGQGPEFLTYFQNEAQLEKSRLLSDRFSAERPKGSFSTLEIQRTEQGDSAMYLCASSLGQGARNEQYFGPGTRLTVT.

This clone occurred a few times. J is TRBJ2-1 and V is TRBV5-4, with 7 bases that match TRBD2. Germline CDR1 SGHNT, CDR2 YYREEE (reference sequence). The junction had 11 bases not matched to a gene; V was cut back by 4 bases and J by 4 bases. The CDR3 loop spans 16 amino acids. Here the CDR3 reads CASSPRTSQGYNEQFF. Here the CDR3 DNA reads TGTGCCAGCAGCCCCAGGACTAGTCAAGGGTACAATGAGCAGTTCTTC.

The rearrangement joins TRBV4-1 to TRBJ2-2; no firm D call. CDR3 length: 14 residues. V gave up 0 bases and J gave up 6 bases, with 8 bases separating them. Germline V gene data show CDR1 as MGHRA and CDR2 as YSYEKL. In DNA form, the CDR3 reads TGCGCCAGCAGCCAAGATCTCCCCGCCGGGGAGCTGTTTTTT. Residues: CASSQDLPAGELFF.